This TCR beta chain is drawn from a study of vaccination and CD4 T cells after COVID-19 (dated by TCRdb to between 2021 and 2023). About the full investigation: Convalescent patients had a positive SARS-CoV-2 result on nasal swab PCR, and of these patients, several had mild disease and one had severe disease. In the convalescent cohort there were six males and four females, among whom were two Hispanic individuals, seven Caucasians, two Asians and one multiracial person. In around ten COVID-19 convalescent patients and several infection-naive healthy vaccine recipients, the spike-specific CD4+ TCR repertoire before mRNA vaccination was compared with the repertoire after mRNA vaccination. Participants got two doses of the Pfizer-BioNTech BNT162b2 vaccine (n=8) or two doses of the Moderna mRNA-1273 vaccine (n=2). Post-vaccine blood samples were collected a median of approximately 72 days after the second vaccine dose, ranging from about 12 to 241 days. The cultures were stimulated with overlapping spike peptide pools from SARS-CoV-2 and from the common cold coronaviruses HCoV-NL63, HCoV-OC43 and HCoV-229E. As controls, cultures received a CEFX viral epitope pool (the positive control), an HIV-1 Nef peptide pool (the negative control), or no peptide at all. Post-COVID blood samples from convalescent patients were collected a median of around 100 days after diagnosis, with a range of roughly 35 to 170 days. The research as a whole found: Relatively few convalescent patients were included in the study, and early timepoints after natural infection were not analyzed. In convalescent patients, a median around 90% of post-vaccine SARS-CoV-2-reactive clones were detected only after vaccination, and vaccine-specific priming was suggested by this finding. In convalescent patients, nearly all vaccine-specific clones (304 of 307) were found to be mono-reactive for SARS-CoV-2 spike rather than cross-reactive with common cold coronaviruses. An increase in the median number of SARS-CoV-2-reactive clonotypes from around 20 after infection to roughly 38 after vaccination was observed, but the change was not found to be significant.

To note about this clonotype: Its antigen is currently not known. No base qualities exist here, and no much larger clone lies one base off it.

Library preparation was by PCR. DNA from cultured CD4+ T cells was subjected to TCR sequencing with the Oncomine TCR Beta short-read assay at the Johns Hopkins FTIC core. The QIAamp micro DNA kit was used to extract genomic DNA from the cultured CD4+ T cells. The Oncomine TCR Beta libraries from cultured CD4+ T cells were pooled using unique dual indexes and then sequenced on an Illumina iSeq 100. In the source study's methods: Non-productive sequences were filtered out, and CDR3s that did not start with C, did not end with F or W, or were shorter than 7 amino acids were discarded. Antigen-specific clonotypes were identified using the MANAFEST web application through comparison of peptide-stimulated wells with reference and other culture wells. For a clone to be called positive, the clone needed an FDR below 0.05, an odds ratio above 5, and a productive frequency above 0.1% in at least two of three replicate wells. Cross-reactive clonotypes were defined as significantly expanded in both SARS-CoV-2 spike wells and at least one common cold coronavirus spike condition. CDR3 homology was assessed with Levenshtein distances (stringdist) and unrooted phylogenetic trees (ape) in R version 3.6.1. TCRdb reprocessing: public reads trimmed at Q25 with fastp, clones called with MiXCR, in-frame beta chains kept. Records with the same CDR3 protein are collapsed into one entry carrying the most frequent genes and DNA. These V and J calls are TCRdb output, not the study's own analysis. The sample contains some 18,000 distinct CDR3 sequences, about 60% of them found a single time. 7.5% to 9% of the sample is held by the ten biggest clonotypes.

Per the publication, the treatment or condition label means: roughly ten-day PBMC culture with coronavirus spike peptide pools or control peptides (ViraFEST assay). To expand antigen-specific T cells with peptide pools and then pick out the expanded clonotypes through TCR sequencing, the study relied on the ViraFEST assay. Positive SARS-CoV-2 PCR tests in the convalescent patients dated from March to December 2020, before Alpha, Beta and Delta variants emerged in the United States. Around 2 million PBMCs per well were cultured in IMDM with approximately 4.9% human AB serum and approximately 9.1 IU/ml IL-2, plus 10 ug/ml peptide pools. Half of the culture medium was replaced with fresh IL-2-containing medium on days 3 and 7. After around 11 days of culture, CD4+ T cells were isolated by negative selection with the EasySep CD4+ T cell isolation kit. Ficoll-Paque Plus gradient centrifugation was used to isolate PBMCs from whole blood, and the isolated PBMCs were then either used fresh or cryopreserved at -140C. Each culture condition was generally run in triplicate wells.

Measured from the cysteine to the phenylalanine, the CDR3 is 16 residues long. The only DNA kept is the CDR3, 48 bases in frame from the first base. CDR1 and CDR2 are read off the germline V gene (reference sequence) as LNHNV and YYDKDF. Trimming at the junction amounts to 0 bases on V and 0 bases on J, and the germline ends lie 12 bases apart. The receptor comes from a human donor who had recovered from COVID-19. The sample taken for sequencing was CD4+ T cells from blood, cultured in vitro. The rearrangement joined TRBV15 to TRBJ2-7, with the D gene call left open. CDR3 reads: CATSRDPGTSSYEQYF. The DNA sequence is TGTGCCACCAGCAGAGATCCGGGCACCAGCTCCTACGAGCAGTACTTC.